Below are 16 T cell receptor beta chains sequenced from a single sample in a study of cytomegalovirus exposure and HLA in healthy donors. A multiplex PCR was run with 60 Vbeta primers and 13 Jbeta primers. Sequencing was performed with immunoSEQ multiplex PCR; in TCRdb, only in-frame clones are kept and a portion is missing. The sample holds around 150,000 clones; 65% to 80% are singletons and the top ten take about 4.5%. Sequenced input: PBMCs. The source is a man in his forties or fifties in good health and CMV-seronegative.

The chain links TRBV28 to TRBJ1-1; a weak D match, TRBD1 (6 bases). This CDR3 has 14 amino acids. The ends were cut back, 6 bases at V and 1 base at J, with 12 bases in the middle. The germline V gene has CDR1 MDHEN and CDR2 SYDVKM. The CDR3 DNA reads as TGTGCCAGCAGCCCGGGACATACGAACACTGAAGCTTTCTTT. Translation gives CASSPGHTNTEAFF.

This sequence joins TRBV9 and TRBJ2-7, with 8 positions matching TRBD1. Germline CDR1 is SGDLS and CDR2 is YYNGEE. V was pared by 4 bases and J by 2 bases, with 5 bases of the junction left unmatched. This CDR3 is built from 14 residues. CDR3 nucleotides: TGTGCCAGCAGCCCGGGGACAGGCGCCTACGAGCAGTACTTC. This sequence encodes CASSPGTGAYEQYF.

Of note for this clone: The junction differs from germline at one of its ends, possibly a read error. This chain links TRBV28 with TRBJ2-7; a possible D gene is TRBD2 (6 bases). Germline CDR1 is MDHEN and CDR2 is SYDVKM. CDR3 length: 12 amino acids. CDR3 sequence: CASSNSRTAGPF. The CDR3 DNA is TGTGCCAGCAGCAATTCGAGAACCGCGGGGCCCTTC.

In regard to this clone: Within the sample, other DNA sequences also encode this same CDR3. This chain uses TRBV2 with TRBJ1-5; D call uncertain. V was cut by 6 bases and J by 2 bases, with 11 bases left in between. Germline CDR1 and CDR2: SNHLY and FYNNEI. This CDR3 spans 14 amino acids. The DNA for the CDR3 is TGTGCCAGCAGCCTGGGGAGGGGCAATCAGCCCCAGCATTTT. Translation gives CASSLGRGNQPQHF.

A word on this clone: A junction end diverges from the germline sequence, so it may reflect a read error. The V gene is TRBV7-9, the J gene TRBJ2-5, with TRBD2 matching over 7 bases. CDR1 and CDR2 (germline): SEHNR, FQNEAQ (reference sequence). CDR3 size: 14 residues. CDR3 in amino acids: CSSSLLAAKETQYF. CDR3 in DNA: TGTTCCAGCAGCTTGCTAGCGGCCAAAGAGACCCAGTACTTC.

The rearrangement links TRBV5-8 to TRBJ1-5; no definite D call. The CDR3 covers 14 residues. Trimming cost V 2 bases and J 2 bases, with 8 bases left between them. Germline loops: CDR1 SGHTS, CDR2 YDEGEE. CDR3 bases: TGTGCCAGCAGCTTAAGGCTAGGCAATCAGCCCCAGCATTTT. Its protein is CASSLRLGNQPQHF.

The J gene is TRBJ1-1, the V gene TRBV2; D unclear. CDR3 length equals 11 residues. Germline V gene sequence: CDR1 SNHLY, CDR2 FYNNEI. Trimming left V 7 bases short and J 7 bases short, with 10 bases between. CDR3 DNA: TGTGCCAGCATGTTGACACTTGAAGCTTTCTTT. Translation gives CASMLTLEAFF.

This sequence joins TRBV5-4 and TRBJ2-1; D remains ambiguous. The CDR3 length is 14 residues. Per the germline V gene, CDR1 is SGHNT and CDR2 is YYREEE (reference sequence). The V end was cut by 5 bases, the J end by 5 bases, with 14 bases between. Here the CDR3 reads CASSLGPTHNEQFF. For the CDR3, the DNA is TGTGCCAGCAGTCTGGGCCCAACCCACAATGAGCAGTTCTTC. The whole variable domain, filled in from reference TRBV5-4 and TRBJ2-1, reads ETGVTQSPTHLIKTRGQQVTLRCSSQSGHNTVSWYQQALGQGPQFIFQYYREEENGRGNFPPRFSGLQFPNYSSELNVNALELDDSALYLCASSLGPTHNEQFFGPGTRLTVL.

V and J are TRBV18 and TRBJ2-7; D not resolved. V was cut by 1 base and J by 7 bases, with 14 bases left in between. The CDR3 spans 14 residues. Germline CDR1 and CDR2: KGHSH and LQKENI. The CDR3 DNA reads as TGTGCCAGCTCACCACTGGTAGAGACTGGTGAGCAGTACTTC. Translated: CASSPLVETGEQYF.

The J gene is TRBJ2-5, the V gene TRBV5-4; 8 bases are shared with TRBD1. Looked up from germline, CDR1 is SGHNT and CDR2 is YYREEE (reference sequence). The CDR3 has 15 amino acids. The V gene end was trimmed by 2 bases and the J gene end by 1 base; junction bases not matched to a gene: 4. CDR3 region: CASSFLTGVQETQYF. CDR3 nucleotides: TGTGCCAGCAGCTTTCTGACAGGGGTCCAAGAGACCCAGTACTTC.

This chain connects TRBV30 to TRBJ2-5, with 8 nucleotides matching TRBD1. The J call may not be correct, given that the DNA end is closer to TRBJ2-7. The CDR3 sequence is 13 residues long. Germline V gene data show CDR1 as GTSNPN and CDR2 as SVGIG (reference sequence). CDR3 sequence reads: CAWSRDRTYEQYF. The CDR3 DNA is TGTGCCTGGAGCAGGGACAGGACCTACGAGCAGTACTTC.

V usage is TRBV6-6 and J usage is TRBJ1-2; TRBD1 agrees at 8 bases. The CDR3 covers 15 residues. In germline, CDR1 is MNHNY, CDR2 SVGAGI (reference sequence). Losses at the gene ends were 4 bases for V and 7 bases for J; bases not matched to a gene: 11. CDR3 residues: CASSSSLTTGGGYTF. The CDR3 bases are TGTGCCAGCAGTTCTTCCCTTACCACAGGGGGTGGCTACACCTTC.

In DNA form, the CDR3 reads TGTGCCTATCTGAAGAGGGACAGGGTGTCTGAAGCTTTCTTT. Its protein product is CAYLKRDRVSEAFF. This chain connects TRBV5-4 to TRBJ1-1; 9 nucleotides align to TRBD1. CDR1 and CDR2 from the germline V gene are SGHNT and YYREEE (reference sequence). The CDR3 spans 14 residues. Trimming removed 10 bases from V and 6 bases from J; junction bases left unmatched: 13.

This rearrangement joins TRBV5-1 to TRBJ2-5; tentatively, D is TRBD2 (6 bases). V was pared by 3 bases and J by 5 bases, with 17 bases between. Germline values: CDR1 SGHRS, CDR2 YFSETQ. The CDR3 covers 15 residues. The DNA for the CDR3 is TGCGCCAGCAGCTCGGCGGGGCGGGCCGGGGAGACCCAGTACTTC. It translates to CASSSAGRAGETQYF.

The gene calls are TRBV28 and TRBJ2-5; TRBD1 matches 8 bases. J lost 7 bases, V lost 7 bases, and 14 bases had no gene match. Germline assignment: CDR1 MDHEN and CDR2 SYDVKM. The CDR3 is made up of 15 amino acids. CDR3 loop: CASTTQGGTLGTQYF. The CDR3 DNA reads TGTGCCAGCACGACACAGGGGGGTACCCTAGGGACCCAGTACTTC.

There are a few counts of this clone. In the same sample, other DNA sequences code for this CDR3. The chain joins TRBV5-4 to TRBJ1-2; D is ambiguous. In germline, CDR1 is SGHNT, CDR2 YYREEE (reference sequence). The V end lost 0 bases, the J end lost 0 bases, and 9 bases lay between the germline ends. This CDR3 comprises 15 residues. This CDR3 reads CASSLAGGANYGYTF. In DNA form, the CDR3 reads TGTGCCAGCAGCTTGGCGGGCGGGGCTAACTATGGCTACACCTTC.